This paragraph covers one T cell receptor beta chain sequence. The data are from a study of blood T cell repertoires in COVID-19. Whole-study context: Sample material is recorded as cDNA or gDNA derived from T cells, B-cell-depleted T cells, or PBMCs.

V was shortened by 3 bases and J by 6 bases, with 18 bases between the two germline ends. This CDR3 is 16 amino acids long. The germline CDR1 and CDR2 sequences are SGHAT and FQNNGV. As originally analysed: From reference gene primer amplification, estimates of nucleated cell counts were derived. Produced via immunoSEQ multiplex PCR; TCRdb's table is partial and in-frame only. From that table come the V and J calls and clone size; the DNA was used to work out D and trimming. The data hold roughly 150,000 clones, with about 80% observed a single time. This sequence joins TRBV11-2 and TRBJ1-3; tentative D call: TRBD1 (6 bases). This clonotype was obtained from a man aged 70-80 years with active or convalescent COVID-19. Sequencing was performed on peripheral blood. The CDR3 DNA follows: TGTGCCAGCAGCTTGAGAACAGGGACGACGAAAAACACCATATATTTT. It is translated as CASSLRTGTTKNTIYF.